The clone carrying this T cell receptor beta chain was seen once. TCRdb keeps only in-frame clones here, not all; method: immunoSEQ multiplex PCR. The sample records around 2.5 million clones, 93% being singletons. This sample is drawn from a study of shared clonotypes between healthy human individuals. Healthy and HIV-negative, the adult donors had no recent acute infections or vaccinations. J was trimmed by 7 bases and V by 5 bases; bases with no gene match: 3. There are 13 residues in the CDR3. Germline-derived CDR1 and CDR2 are SNHLY and FYNNEI. The TCR sequence derives from a man aged 18 to 29 in good health. Some clones in this sample may be carry-over from other donors' samples. The sequencing input was naive CD4+ T cells from PBMCs. The subset here: CD45RA+ positively selected. The chain uses TRBV2 and TRBJ2-1, with TRBD1 matching over 9 bases. CDR3 coding DNA: TGTGCCAGCAGTTCGGACAGGGGAAATGAGCAGTTCTTC. Protein sequence: CASSSDRGNEQFF.